This entry describes one TCR beta chain. Its specificity is unknown. This sample stems from a study of cytomegalovirus exposure and HLA in healthy donors. About the research overall: Later analysis reported that the approximately 130 validation repertoires shared the platform of the roughly 700 first-cohort repertoires.

CDR3 length: 16 residues. Per germline, CDR1 MDHEN and CDR2 SYDVKM. V lost 3 bases, J lost 4 bases, and 19 bases lay in between. Using immunoSEQ multiplex PCR, the repertoire was profiled, and TCRdb retains in-frame clones only, with some absent. This table has 120,000 to 150,000 clones, roughly nine tenths appearing once. Study-wide results and caveats: The study labeled about 160 TCR beta chains cytomegalovirus-associated. It was reportedly the case that the classifier diagnosed cytomegalovirus status with high specificity and sensitivity. According to a subsequent analysis, TCR clusters identified in the first cohort showed a tendency to co-occur across the 100 to 150 validation repertoires.

This sequence originates from a young man in good health and CMV-seronegative. The chain recombines TRBV28 with TRBJ2-7; D possibly corresponds to TRBD1 (6 bases). Input material: PBMCs. The CDR3 coding sequence is TGTGCCAGCAGTTTTCTAATCGTCCAGGGGAGTTACGAGCAGTACTTC. This encodes CASSFLIVQGSYEQYF.